This T cell receptor (beta chain) was captured in a study of tissue T cells after allogeneic stem cell transplantation. Clones were sequenced by immunoSEQ multiplex PCR, and TCRdb holds only the in-frame ones, with some missing. The sample comprises approximately 7,900 clones, less than 45% of which are singletons, and about 2.3% rests with the top ten. This clone was counted once. Its antigen remains unidentified. Gene labels here are mouse ones. The CDR3 goes on 1 residue after the read ends, and that part is filled in from the germline J gene. Stated time point: mouse harvest day 7 after allogeneic transplant. The graft held 10^6 splenic CD5+ T cells and 10^7 T-cell-depleted bone marrow cells. This mouse GVHD model was MHC-mismatched B6 to BALB/c, profiled day 7 or 14. Findings of the study overall: Motif-based clustering found tissue-specific repertoire signatures shared across patients, though few clones were shared. In patients and mice, blood and spleen missed much of tissue repertoire. Anatomically similar tissues had similar TCR repertoires within each patient.

The germline CDR1 and CDR2 sequences are KGHPV and FQNQEV (reference sequence). V lost 4 bases and J lost 0, with 9 bases in between. The CDR3 totals 14 residues. The clonotype comes from a female BALB/c mouse given C57BL/6 T cells with graft-versus-host disease after an allogeneic hematopoietic cell transplant. The genes are TRBV26 and TRBJ1-1; no clear D. What was sequenced was skin. CDR3 amino acids: CASSPRAANTEVFF. CDR3 DNA (partial): TGTGCCAGCAGTCCCCGGGCCGCAAACACAGAAGTCTTC. Together with reference TRBV26 and TRBJ1-1, the CDR3 gives the full variable domain: NSKVIQTPRYLVKGQGQKAKMRCIPEKGHPVVFWYQQNKNNEFKFLINFQNQEVLQQIDMTEKRFSAECPSNSPCSLEIQSSEAGDSALYLCASSPRAANTEVFFGKGTRLTVV.